The 2 T cell receptor beta chains below all came from one sample that was sequenced in a study of graft-versus-host responses after intestinal transplantation. These TCRs' antigens remain unknown. Clones were read by immunoSEQ multiplex PCR, and TCRdb kept only the in-frame ones, dropping some. The sample has over 100,000 clones, around 95% seen once. The specimen was unstimulated CD8+ T cells sorted from spleen or lymph node cells, collected before intestinal transplant. The origin of the receptors is a human donor who received an intestinal transplant.

V usage is TRBV6-5 and J usage is TRBJ2-7; the match to TRBD1 covers 7 bases. The CDR3 runs to 13 residues. Per the germline V gene, CDR1 is MNHEY and CDR2 is SVGAGI. Unmatched junction bases numbered 6, after V lost 5 bases and J lost 5 bases. The chain's CDR3 is CASSRITGDEQYF. The CDR3 region has the DNA TGTGCCAGCAGTCGAATTACAGGGGACGAGCAGTACTTC.

For this clone: Lacking the conserved final phenylalanine or tryptophan, this CDR3 likely reflects a read error. V usage is TRBV28 and J usage is TRBJ1-2, with D tentatively TRBD1 (6 bases). V was trimmed by 6 bases and J by 6 bases, leaving 17 bases between them. Per germline, CDR1 MDHEN and CDR2 SYDVKM. The CDR3 runs 14 residues. CDR3 nucleotides: TGTGCCAGCAGCCATCCAATGGGGGCTAATGGCTACACCCTC. Translating gives CASSHPMGANGYTL.